This TCR beta chain comes out of a study of spatial heterogeneity in lung cancer. Regarding the study as a whole: Counts of expanded intratumoral alpha and beta TCRs tracked tumor mutation counts.

TCRdb re-called the 5' RACE reads with MiXCR, one entry per CDR3 protein. The sample lists 20,000 to 25,000 distinct CDR3 sequences; less than 5% were seen once. Regarding time point: sample taken at primary tumor resection. This clonotype was seen repeatedly, ten times or more. What it binds is unknown. This material consisted of lung tumor tissue, taken at surgery. This TCR came from a male donor with early-stage non-small cell lung cancer.

CDR3 amino acids: CASRATLIGQPQHF. DNA for the CDR3: TGTGCCAGCAGGGCAACCTTGATTGGTCAGCCCCAGCATTTT. V is TRBV6-2 or TRBV6-3 and J is TRBJ1-5, with D unresolved. Trimming removed 6 bases at V and 6 bases at J, with 15 bases between. Germline V gene lookup returns CDR1 MNHEY and CDR2 SVGEGT. This CDR3 comprises 14 residues.